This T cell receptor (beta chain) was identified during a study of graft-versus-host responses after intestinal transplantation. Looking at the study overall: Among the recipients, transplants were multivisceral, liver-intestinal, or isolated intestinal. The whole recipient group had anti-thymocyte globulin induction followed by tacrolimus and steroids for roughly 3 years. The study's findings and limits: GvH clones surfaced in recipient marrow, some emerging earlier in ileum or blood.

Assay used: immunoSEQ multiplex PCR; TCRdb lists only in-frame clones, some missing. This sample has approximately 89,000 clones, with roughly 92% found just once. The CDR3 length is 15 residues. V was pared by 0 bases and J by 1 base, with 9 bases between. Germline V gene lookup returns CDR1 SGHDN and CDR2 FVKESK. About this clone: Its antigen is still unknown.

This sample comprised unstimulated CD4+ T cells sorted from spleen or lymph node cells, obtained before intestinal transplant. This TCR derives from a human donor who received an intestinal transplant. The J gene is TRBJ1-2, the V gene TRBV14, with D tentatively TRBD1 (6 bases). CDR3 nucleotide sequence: TGTGCCAGCAGCCAAGACAGGGGAAATAACTATGGCTACACCTTC. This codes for CASSQDRGNNYGYTF.